Listed below are T cell receptor beta chains from one sample, sequenced in a study of blood T cell repertoires in COVID-19. Libraries were prepared by immunoSEQ multiplex PCR; TCRdb keeps only in-frame clonotypes and omits some of them. This sample yields 210,000 or so clones, of which under 85% are seen a single time; 7.8% belongs to the top ten. Sequenced input: peripheral blood. The receptor source for this set is an elderly woman with COVID-19, enrolled during active disease. Both conserved end residues are part of each CDR3. D genes are given only for firm matches. Clone size is given for some rows only: seen once, a few or many times, or a class if the clone is expanded.

V	D	length	size	J	DNA	CDR3
TRBV4-1	TRBD2	19	.	TRBJ2-3	TGCGCCAGCAGCCTACCTCGCGTGCGGGGGGGCCTTAGGGGAGATACGCAGTATTTT	CASSLPRVRGGLRGDTQYF
TRBV6-5	TRBD1	14	.	TRBJ2-7	TGTGCCAGCAGGAGGACAGGAGCTTCCTACGAGCAGTACTTC	CASRRTGASYEQYF
TRBV6-5	.	13	.	TRBJ1-1	TGTGCCATCAGGACAGTTCGGGCCACTGAAGCTTTCTTT	CAIRTVRATEAFF
TRBV6-5	.	14	.	TRBJ1-5	TGTGCCAGCAGTACCGACAGAACTCATCAGCCCCAGCATTTT	CASSTDRTHQPQHF
TRBV7-3	.	12	.	TRBJ2-2	TGTGCCAGCAGCTCCTACACCGGGGAGCTGTTTTTT	CASSSYTGELFF
TRBV4-1	TRBD1	13	few	TRBJ1-2	TGCGCCAGCAGCGTGTCAGGGGGTGGTGGCTACACCTTC	CASSVSGGGGYTF
TRBV3-1/TRBV3-2	.	14	once	TRBJ2-2	TGTGCCAGCAGTGTCAGAGGTGGCGAGGGGGAGCTGTTTTTT	CASSVRGGEGELFF
TRBV9	TRBD2	15	.	TRBJ2-1	TGTGCCAGCAGCGTAGAAGGGACCGGGGGGGGTGAGCAGTTCTTC	CASSVEGTGGGEQFF
TRBV6-5	.	15	.	TRBJ2-7	TGTGCCAGCAGTTACCAGACTAGTAGATCCTACGAGCAGTACTTC	CASSYQTSRSYEQYF
TRBV5-1	.	15	.	TRBJ1-6	TGCGCCAGCAGCTTGGGGACACCATATAATTCACCCCTCCACTTT	CASSLGTPYNSPLHF
TRBV24-1	TRBD2	14	.	TRBJ2-7	TGTGCCACCAGTGACCCGACCCGGGGGGTCGAGCAGTACTTC	CATSDPTRGVEQYF
TRBV6-5	TRBD1	14	.	TRBJ1-4	TGTGCCAGCAGTCGCGGGACAGGGTTTGAAAAACTGTTTTTT	CASSRGTGFEKLFF
TRBV7-9	TRBD1	15	.	TRBJ1-1	TGTGCCAGCAGCTTCCGACAGGGAAGAAACACTGAAGCTTTCTTT	CASSFRQGRNTEAFF
TRBV2	TRBD1	14	.	TRBJ1-2	TGTGCCAGCAGTGAAGCGCAGGGGGTCGATGGCTACACCTTC	CASSEAQGVDGYTF
TRBV6-5	.	14	.	TRBJ1-5	TGTGCCAGCAGTAGGTTTCAGGGGTCTCAGCCCCAGCATTTT	CASSRFQGSQPQHF
TRBV3-1/TRBV3-2	.	15	.	TRBJ1-1	TGTGCCAGCAGAAGGGGCCACGAAGGGAACACTGAAGCTTTCTTT	CASRRGHEGNTEAFF
TRBV6-6	.	14	.	TRBJ1-1	TGTGCCAGCAGTTACCAGGTCATGAACACTGAAGCTTTCTTT	CASSYQVMNTEAFF
TRBV15	.	17	.	TRBJ1-3	TGTGCCACCAGCAGAACTACAGGGCTGGGACCTGGAAACACCATATATTTT	CATSRTTGLGPGNTIYF
TRBV5-1	TRBD2	15	.	TRBJ2-2	TGCGCCAGCAGCGCCGGGACTAGCGGGGGCGGGGAGCTGTTTTTT	CASSAGTSGGGELFF
TRBV6-5	TRBD2	15	.	TRBJ2-1	TGTGCCACCCAGGCCCGACTAGCATACTACAATGAGCAGTTCTTC	CATQARLAYYNEQFF
TRBV7-3	.	12	.	TRBJ2-3	TGTGCCAGCAGCTTAGGGGCACGTACGCAGTATTTT	CASSLGARTQYF
TRBV29-1	.	10	.	TRBJ2-1	TGCAGCGGGGGGAGCAATGAGCAGTTCTTC	CSGGSNEQFF
TRBV7-9	.	14	.	TRBJ2-5	TGTGCCAGCAGCCCCCAGGGGACCCAAGAGACCCAGTACTTC	CASSPQGTQETQYF
TRBV3-1/TRBV3-2	.	13	.	TRBJ1-2	TGTGCCAGCAGCCAAGAAGGCGGTTATGGCTACACCTTC	CASSQEGGYGYTF
TRBV5-4	TRBD1	16	.	TRBJ1-2	TGTGCCAGCAGCTCGCCCTCTCCCGGGACAGCGGATGGCTACACCTTC	CASSSPSPGTADGYTF
TRBV24-1	TRBD2	12	.	TRBJ2-1	TGTGCCACCCGACCACCGGGAGGTGAGCAGTTCTTC	CATRPPGGEQFF
TRBV12-5	TRBD1	13	.	TRBJ1-5	TGTGCTAGTTCGACAGGGTTCGATCAGCCCCAGCATTTT	CASSTGFDQPQHF
TRBV7-9	.	13	.	TRBJ1-1	TGTGCCAGCAGTCCTCAGGGGCGCGCTGAAGCTTTCTTT	CASSPQGRAEAFF
TRBV24-1	TRBD1	16	few	TRBJ1-5	TGTGCCACCTCTCCGGGACAGGGGACACGGAATCAGCCCCAGCATTTT	CATSPGQGTRNQPQHF
TRBV19	.	11	.	TRBJ2-2	TGTGCCAGTGTGTTCCTGGGGGAGCTGTTTTTT	CASVFLGELFF
TRBV6-5	TRBD1	15	.	TRBJ1-4	TGTGCCAGCAACCCGGGACAGGGCCGTAATGAAAAACTGTTTTTT	CASNPGQGRNEKLFF
TRBV7-9	.	14	once	TRBJ2-5	TGTGCCAGCAGCTTAGTCCCCAGTGGAGAGACCCAGTACTTC	CASSLVPSGETQYF
TRBV3-1/TRBV3-2	.	15	few	TRBJ2-2	TGTGCCAGCAGCCCGAGACAAGTTAACACCGGGGAGCTGTTTTTT	CASSPRQVNTGELFF
TRBV6-5	.	15	once	TRBJ1-2	TGTGCCAGCAGTTATCGTGAAGGCCGGGTCTATGGCTACACCTTC	CASSYREGRVYGYTF
TRBV18	TRBD1	14	.	TRBJ2-1	TGTGCCAGCTCATCGGGACAGGGGGCCGACGAGCAGTTCTTC	CASSSGQGADEQFF
TRBV3-1/TRBV3-2	.	14	.	TRBJ1-1	TGTGCCAGCAGCCAAGTTCCGACCGGGTCACAAGCTTTCTTT	CASSQVPTGSQAFF
TRBV5-1	.	15	.	TRBJ2-1	TGCGCCAGCAGCTTTGGTCCTAACCTTGGCAATGAGCAGTTCTTC	CASSFGPNLGNEQFF
TRBV15	TRBD1	18	.	TRBJ1-1	TGTGCCACCAGCCACCGAGGGAGGACAGGACAAATGCGGAATGAAGCTTTCTTT	CATSHRGRTGQMRNEAFF
TRBV5-1	.	15	.	TRBJ1-1	TGCGCCAGCAGCTTTCAAACAGGGTCCAGCACTGAAGCTTTCTTT	CASSFQTGSSTEAFF
TRBV6-5	TRBD1	15	few	TRBJ1-1	TGTGCCAGCAGTTACCCGGGACAGGGGGACACTGAAGCTTTCTTT	CASSYPGQGDTEAFF
TRBV4-1	.	14	few	TRBJ2-1	TGCGCCAGCAGCCAAGGCCTAACCTACAATGAGCAGTTCTTC	CASSQGLTYNEQFF
TRBV4-1	.	13	.	TRBJ2-1	TGCGCCAGCAGCCAAGCAGGGGGGAGTGAGCAGTTCTTC	CASSQAGGSEQFF
TRBV20-1	TRBD1	12	.	TRBJ2-7	TGCAGTGCTAGTCGGACAGGGGTCGAGCAGTACTTC	CSASRTGVEQYF